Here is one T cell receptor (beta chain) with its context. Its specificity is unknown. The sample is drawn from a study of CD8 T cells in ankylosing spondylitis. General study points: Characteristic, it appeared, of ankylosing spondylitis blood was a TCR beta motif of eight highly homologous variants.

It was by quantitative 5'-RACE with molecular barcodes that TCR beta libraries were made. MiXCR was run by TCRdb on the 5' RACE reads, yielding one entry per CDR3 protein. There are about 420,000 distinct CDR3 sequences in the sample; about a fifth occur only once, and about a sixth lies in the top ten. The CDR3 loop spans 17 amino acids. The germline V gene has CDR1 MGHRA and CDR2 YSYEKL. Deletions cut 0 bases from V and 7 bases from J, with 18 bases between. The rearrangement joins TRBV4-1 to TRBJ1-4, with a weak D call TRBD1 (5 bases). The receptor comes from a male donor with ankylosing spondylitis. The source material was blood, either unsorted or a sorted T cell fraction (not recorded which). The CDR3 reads CASSQDLQGFLTEKLFF. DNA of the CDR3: TGCGCCAGCAGCCAAGATCTTCAGGGTTTTCTAACTGAAAAACTGTTTTTT.